Given below is one T cell receptor beta chain in context. The antigen remains undetermined. This entry comes from a study of T cell repertoires in cytomegalovirus infection. Study-wide context: Selected CMV epitopes included recently identified HLA-C-restricted ones as well as well-studied HLA-B-restricted ones.

TCRdb reprocessed the reads with MiXCR, giving one entry per CDR3 protein. The sample has some 940,000 distinct CDR3 sequences, roughly 30% seen once. Study observations and caveats: Based on cumulative public TCR beta family frequency, carriers of CMV plus the relevant HLA were identified. HLA-C-restricted CMV-specific TCR beta clonotypes prevailed in the ex vivo response.

The CDR3 loop spans 13 amino acids. V lost 5 bases to trimming and J lost 10 bases, with 15 bases between them. Germline CDR1 PRHDT, CDR2 FYEKMQ (reference sequence). Sequencing was performed on cultured CD8+ T cells from PBMCs, taken from culture after CMV antigen stimulation. The TCR was taken from a human donor in good health (CMV status not recorded). Some clones in this sample may be carry-over from other donors' samples. The rearrangement links TRBV13 to TRBJ2-1; possible D gene TRBD2, 6 bases. CDR3 DNA sequence: TGTGCCAGCAGCCCGGGAGTTCCAAAGGAGCAGTTCTTC. This codes for CASSPGVPKEQFF.